A single sample gave rise to the 26 T cell receptor beta chains below, sequenced in a study of beta chain features in type 1 diabetes. Expressed TCRB transcripts were sequenced, since all the RNA that had been isolated was reverse transcribed. Only in-frame clones appear in the TCRdb table, and some are missing; sequencing was by immunoSEQ multiplex PCR. Of approximately 60,000 clones detected, over 50% appear once; the ten largest clones hold over 2%. The sequenced sample consisted of Tregs from blood. These receptor sequences come from a woman between 18 and 29 years old in good health.

The chain couples TRBV2 to TRBJ2-1, with D tentatively TRBD1 (6 bases). CDR1 is SNHLY, CDR2 FYNNEI, per germline. The V and J ends lost 6 bases and 5 bases respectively, with 17 bases between them. The CDR3 is 15 residues long. Here the CDR3 DNA reads TGTGCCAGCAGCCCTAGTGGCAGGGGACACAATGAGCAGTTCTTC. Protein: CASSPSGRGHNEQFF.

This chain joins TRBV7-9 and TRBJ2-5; 13 bases line up with TRBD2. Losses at the gene ends were 3 bases for V and 0 bases for J; bases not matched to a gene: 1. Germline V gene lookup returns CDR1 SEHNR and CDR2 FQNEAQ (reference sequence). CDR3 length equals 16 residues. CDR3 DNA sequence: TGTGCCAGCAGCTTGACTAGCGGGGGGTACCAAGAGACCCAGTACTTC. Its translation: CASSLTSGGYQETQYF.

The sample holds a few counts of this clone. Here the CDR3 reads CASSPPGHTYGYTF. CDR3 coding DNA: TGTGCCAGCAGCCCCCCGGGACATACATATGGCTACACCTTC. This chain joins TRBV7-2 and TRBJ1-2; maybe TRBD1 (6 bases). In germline, CDR1 is SGHTA, CDR2 FQGNSA. The V and J ends lost 5 bases and 5 bases respectively, with 15 bases between them. The CDR3 sequence is 14 residues long.

This clone was picked up a small number of times. The chain joins TRBV18 to TRBJ1-1; 8 bases map to TRBD1. The J segment lost 2 bases and the V segment lost 4 bases, leaving 3 bases of the junction unmatched. The CDR3 has 14 residues. The V gene's germline CDR1 is KGHSH and CDR2 LQKENI. DNA of the CDR3: TGTGCCAGCTCACGGGACAGGCTCAACACTGAAGCTTTCTTT. This sequence encodes CASSRDRLNTEAFF.

The chain couples TRBV27 to TRBJ1-2, with D unresolved. Germline loops: CDR1 MNHEY, CDR2 SMNVEV (reference sequence). Trimming stripped 1 base from V and 0 bases from J, with 9 bases between. This CDR3 has 15 amino acids. DNA of the CDR3: TGTGCCAGCAGTTTATTCTCACAGCCTAACTATGGCTACACCTTC. Amino acid sequence: CASSLFSQPNYGYTF.

This clone was seen a few times. V gene TRBV19 combines with J gene TRBJ1-1; the D gene is possibly TRBD1 (6 bases). The length of the CDR3 is 16 residues. V was cut by 5 bases and J by 4 bases, with 20 bases left in between. Germline CDR1 is LNHDA and CDR2 is SQIVND (reference sequence). The CDR3 nucleotides read TGTGCCAGTAGTTCCCCAGGCGGGGGGCGCGGCACTGAAGCTTTCTTT. It specifies CASSSPGGGRGTEAFF.

CDR3 protein: CAIKEGVSTDTQYF. The CDR3 DNA sequence: TGTGCCATCAAGGAAGGGGTTAGCACAGATACGCAGTATTTT. This sequence joins TRBV10-3 and TRBJ2-3; TRBD1 might be the D (5 bases). CDR3 size: 14 residues. In germline, CDR1 is ENHRY, CDR2 SYGVKD. The V end lost 7 bases, the J end lost 0 bases, and 11 bases lay between the germline ends.

This clone appeared once. The chain uses TRBV9 and TRBJ2-7; 11 positions agree with TRBD1. CDR3 length equals 17 residues. Germline V gives CDR1 SGDLS, CDR2 YYNGEE. V trimming: 4 bases; J trimming: 0 bases; junction bases outside the gene matches: 9. Here the CDR3 reads CASSLGTGGLSSYEQYF. The CDR3 region has the DNA TGTGCCAGCAGCCTCGGGACAGGGGGACTGAGCTCCTACGAGCAGTACTTC. The full variable domain, rest sourced from reference TRBV9 and TRBJ2-7, is DSGVTQTPKHLITATGQRVTLRCSPRSGDLSVYWYQQSLDQGLQFLIQYYNGEERAKGNILERFSAQQFPDLHSELNLSSLELGDSALYFCASSLGTGGLSSYEQYFGPGTRLTVT.

The chain uses TRBV9 and TRBJ2-2; 8 positions agree with TRBD2. The germline gives CDR1 SGDLS, CDR2 YYNGEE. This CDR3 is 15 amino acids long. Unmatched junction bases numbered 2, after V lost 4 bases and J lost 0 bases. As DNA, the CDR3 is TGTGCCAGCAGCCCGGGACTAGCGAACACCGGGGAGCTGTTTTTT. Residues: CASSPGLANTGELFF.

The J gene is TRBJ2-7, the V gene TRBV19; TRBD1 matches 7 bases. Germline V gene lookup returns CDR1 LNHDA and CDR2 SQIVND (reference sequence). The CDR3 contains 13 residues. J lost 3 bases, V lost 4 bases, and 3 bases had no gene match. The CDR3, as DNA: TGTGCCAGTAGTAGGGGACAGTTCTACGAGCAGTACTTC. Amino acid sequence: CASSRGQFYEQYF.

The rearrangement joins TRBV6-4 to TRBJ2-3; TRBD2 aligns across 8 bases. The germline V gene encodes CDR1 MRHNA and CDR2 SNTAGT. With 6 bases clipped from V and 3 bases from J, the junction kept 14 bases outside the gene matches. The CDR3 loop spans 17 amino acids. CDR3 DNA sequence: TGTGCCAGCAGGCCGGGGCGGGGGGAAATATGGACAGATACGCAGTATTTT. This translates into CASRPGRGEIWTDTQYF.

V and J are TRBV5-1 and TRBJ2-3, with 8 bases matching TRBD2. CDR3 length equals 15 residues. Germline loops: CDR1 SGHRS, CDR2 YFSETQ. The ends lost 2 bases at V and 2 bases at J; junction bases unmatched: 4. CDR3 sequence reads: CASSLSGSLTDTQYF. CDR3 DNA sequence: TGCGCCAGCAGCTTAAGCGGGAGTCTCACAGATACGCAGTATTTT.

This clone was counted between two and nine times. CDR3 in amino acids: CASSSFDSEGYTF. CDR3 sequence (DNA): TGTGCCAGCAGCTCCTTCGACTCGGAAGGCTACACCTTC. The chain links TRBV7-9 to TRBJ1-2, with D unresolved. This CDR3 has 13 residues. The germline CDR1 and CDR2 sequences are SEHNR and FQNEAQ (reference sequence). With 4 bases removed from V and 8 bases from J, the gap between germline ends came to 14 bases.

This rearrangement joins TRBV7-2 to TRBJ2-1; 11 nucleotides agree with TRBD2. The V gene end was trimmed by 3 bases and the J gene end by 6 bases; junction bases not matched to a gene: 1. Germline V CDR1 and CDR2: SGHTA, FQGNSA. The CDR3 loop spans 14 amino acids. CDR3 amino acids: CASSFTSGGNEQFF. The CDR3 coding sequence is TGTGCCAGCAGCTTCACTAGCGGGGGCAATGAGCAGTTCTTC.

This clone showed up just a few times. This chain links TRBV5-1 with TRBJ1-1; D is possibly TRBD1 (5 bases). CDR3 size: 12 residues. From germline, CDR1 is SGHRS and CDR2 YFSETQ. The V gene lost 4 bases and the J gene lost 7 bases, with 11 bases spanning the gap. CDR3 in amino acids: CASSPGSGEAFF. As DNA, the CDR3 is TGCGCCAGCAGCCCAGGGTCAGGTGAAGCTTTCTTT.

This clone was picked up one time. V and J are TRBV5-4 and TRBJ2-3; TRBD2 matches at 12 bases. Germline V gene data show CDR1 as SGHNT and CDR2 as YYREEE (reference sequence). CDR3 size: 17 residues. V dropped 4 bases and J dropped 3; count of bases not matched to a gene: 9. The CDR3 region is CASSRYLAGGPTDTQYF. The CDR3 DNA follows: TGTGCCAGCAGCCGTTACCTAGCGGGAGGGCCAACAGATACGCAGTATTTT.

The chain is built from TRBV2 and TRBJ2-2; TRBD2 matches 10 bases. The germline gives CDR1 SNHLY, CDR2 FYNNEI. Unmatched junction bases numbered 8, after V lost 6 bases and J lost 4 bases. This CDR3 has 16 amino acids. For the CDR3, the DNA is TGTGCCAGCAGCGCCAGCGGGAGGGCCGTCACCGGGGAGCTGTTTTTT. Protein sequence: CASSASGRAVTGELFF.

This clone was detected a few times. The rearrangement joins TRBV7-9 to TRBJ1-1; D is ambiguous. CDR3 length: 14 residues. V dropped 4 bases and J dropped 5 bases, with 14 bases sitting between them. Germline loops: CDR1 SEHNR, CDR2 FQNEAQ (reference sequence). In nucleotides, the CDR3 is TGTGCCAGCAGCTCGCGGGGTGTCGGTACTGAAGCTTTCTTT. It specifies CASSSRGVGTEAFF.

This clone was observed a handful of times. The chain recombines TRBV7-2 with TRBJ2-1, with 12 bases that match TRBD2. Germline V CDR1 and CDR2: SGHTA, FQGNSA. The CDR3 loop spans 16 amino acids. V lost 5 bases to trimming and J lost 10 bases; unmatched junction nucleotides: 12. CDR3 DNA sequence: TGTGCCAGCAGCCCCCGGACTAGCGGGGTTTCCCGGGAGCAGTTCTTC. It is translated as CASSPRTSGVSREQFF.

This clone came up a few times. The CDR3 region has the DNA TGTGCCGCAACCGGGACCAACAGGGAGCAGTACTTC. It codes for CAATGTNREQYF. J is TRBJ2-5 and V is TRBV6-1; tentatively, D is TRBD1 (6 bases). The germline V gene encodes CDR1 MNHNS and CDR2 SASEGT. V lost 11 bases to trimming and J lost 11 bases, with 21 bases between them. This CDR3 is 12 amino acids long.

CDR3 sequence: CASSVLTGTEAFF. The CDR3 nucleotides are TGTGCCAGCAGCGTCCTGACCGGGACTGAAGCTTTCTTT. V usage is TRBV7-9 and J usage is TRBJ1-1; D call uncertain. Germline loops: CDR1 SEHNR, CDR2 FQNEAQ (reference sequence). V dropped 5 bases and J dropped 5 bases, with 12 bases sitting between them. This CDR3 spans 13 amino acids. The complete variable domain, with remaining parts taken from reference TRBV7-9 and TRBJ1-1, reads DTGVSQNPRHKITKRGQNVTFRCDPISEHNRLYWYRQTLGQGPEFLTYFQNEAQLEKSRLLSDRFSAERPKGSFSTLEIQRTEQGDSAMYLCASSVLTGTEAFFGQGTRLTVV.

The chain has TRBV5-1 and TRBJ2-4, with 12 bases lining up with TRBD1. The V and J ends lost 4 bases and 3 bases, in that order; junction bases with no gene match: 8. The CDR3 is 17 residues long. Germline CDR1 is SGHRS and CDR2 is YFSETQ. The DNA for the CDR3 is TGCGCCAGCAGCGCGGGACAGGGGGCGGGGGTCAAAAACATTCAGTACTTC. Translation gives CASSAGQGAGVKNIQYF. The entire variable domain, with the rest obtained from reference TRBV5-1 and TRBJ2-4, is as follows: KAGVTQTPRYLIKTRGQQVTLSCSPISGHRSVSWYQQTPGQGLQFLFEYFSETQRNKGNFPGRFSGRQFSNSRSEMNVSTLELGDSALYLCASSAGQGAGVKNIQYFGAGTRLSVL.

V gene TRBV5-1 combines with J gene TRBJ1-4; no definite D call. V shed 2 bases and J shed 6 bases, with 14 bases lying between them. The CDR3 length is 15 residues. In germline, CDR1 is SGHRS, CDR2 YFSETQ. CDR3 region: CASSLVAGGDEKLFF. The CDR3 DNA reads as TGCGCCAGCAGCTTAGTGGCGGGCGGGGATGAAAAACTGTTTTTT.

The chain is built from TRBV18 and TRBJ1-1; perhaps TRBD1 as D (5 bases). In germline, CDR1 is KGHSH, CDR2 LQKENI. V gave up 2 bases and J gave up 0 bases, with 10 bases separating them. CDR3 length: 15 residues. The CDR3 bases are TGTGCCAGCTCACCAGGGGCGGCCTTGAACACTGAAGCTTTCTTT. As protein: CASSPGAALNTEAFF.

The count of this clone is one. The V and J genes are TRBV2 and TRBJ2-7; tentatively, D is TRBD2 (5 bases). V was trimmed by 5 bases and J by 6 bases, leaving 8 bases between them. The germline CDR1 and CDR2 sequences are SNHLY and FYNNEI. The CDR3 is 11 amino acids. CDR3 amino acids: CASSRRPEQYF. CDR3 nucleotides: TGTGCCAGCAGTCGGAGGCCCGAGCAGTACTTC.

The chain is built from TRBV7-2 and TRBJ1-4; a weak D match, TRBD1 (5 bases). The CDR3 runs to 15 residues. The V gene's germline CDR1 is SGHTA and CDR2 FQGNSA. With 5 bases removed from V and 4 bases from J, the gap between germline ends came to 14 bases. CDR3 loop: CASSRQGQGNEKLFF. DNA for the CDR3: TGTGCCAGCAGCCGCCAAGGGCAGGGTAATGAAAAACTGTTTTTT.